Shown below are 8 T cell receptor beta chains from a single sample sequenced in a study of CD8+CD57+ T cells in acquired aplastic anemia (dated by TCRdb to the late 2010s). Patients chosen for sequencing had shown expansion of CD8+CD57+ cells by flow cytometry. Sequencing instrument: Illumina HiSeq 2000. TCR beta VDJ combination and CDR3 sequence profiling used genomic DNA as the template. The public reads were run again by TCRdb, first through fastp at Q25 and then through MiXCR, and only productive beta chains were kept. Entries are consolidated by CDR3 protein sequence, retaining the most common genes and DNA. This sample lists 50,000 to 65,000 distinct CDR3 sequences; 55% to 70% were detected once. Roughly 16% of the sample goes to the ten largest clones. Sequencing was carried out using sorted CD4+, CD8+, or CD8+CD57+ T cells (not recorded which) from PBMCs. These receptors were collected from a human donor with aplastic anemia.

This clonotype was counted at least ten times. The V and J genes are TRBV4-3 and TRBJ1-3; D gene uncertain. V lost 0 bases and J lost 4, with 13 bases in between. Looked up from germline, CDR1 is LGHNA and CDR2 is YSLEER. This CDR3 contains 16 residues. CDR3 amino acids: CASSQESPGGGNTIYF. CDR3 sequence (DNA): TGCGCCAGCAGCCAAGAGAGTCCCGGCGGAGGAAACACCATATATTTT.

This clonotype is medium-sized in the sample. CDR3 in amino acids: CSAPGRVSSSYTF. CDR3 sequence (DNA): TGCAGCGCACCTGGGAGGGTATCGAGTAGCTACACCTTC. J is TRBJ1-2 and V is TRBV29-1; D call uncertain. The CDR3 length is 13 residues. Germline-derived CDR1 and CDR2 are SQVTM and ANQGSEA. Between the trimmed V and J ends, which lost 7 bases and 9 bases, there was a span of 21 bases.

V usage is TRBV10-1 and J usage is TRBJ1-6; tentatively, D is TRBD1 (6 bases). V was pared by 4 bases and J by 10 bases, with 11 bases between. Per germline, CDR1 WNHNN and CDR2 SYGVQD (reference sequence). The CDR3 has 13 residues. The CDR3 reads CASSAGASSPLHF. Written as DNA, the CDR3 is TGCGCCAGCAGTGCGGGGGCCTCATCACCCCTCCACTTT.

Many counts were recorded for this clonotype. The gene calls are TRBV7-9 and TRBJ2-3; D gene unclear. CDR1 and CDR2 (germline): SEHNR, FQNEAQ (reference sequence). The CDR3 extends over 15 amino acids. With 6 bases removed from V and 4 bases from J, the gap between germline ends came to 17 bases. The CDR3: CASRQVAPAADTQYF. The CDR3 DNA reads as TGTGCCAGCAGGCAAGTAGCCCCCGCCGCAGATACGCAGTATTTT.

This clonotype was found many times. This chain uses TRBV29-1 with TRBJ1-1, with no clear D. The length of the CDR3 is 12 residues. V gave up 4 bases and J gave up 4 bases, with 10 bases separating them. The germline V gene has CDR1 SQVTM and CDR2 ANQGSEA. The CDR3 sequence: CSVARLGTEAFF. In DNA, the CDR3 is TGCAGCGTTGCGCGTCTGGGCACTGAAGCTTTCTTT.

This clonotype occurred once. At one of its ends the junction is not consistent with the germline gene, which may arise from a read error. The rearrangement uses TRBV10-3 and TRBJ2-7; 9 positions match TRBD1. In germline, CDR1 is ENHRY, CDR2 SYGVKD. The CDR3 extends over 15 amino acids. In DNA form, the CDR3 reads TGTGCCAGCAGTGAGGCCGGGACAGGGAGCAACGAGCAGTACTTC. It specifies CASSEAGTGSNEQYF.

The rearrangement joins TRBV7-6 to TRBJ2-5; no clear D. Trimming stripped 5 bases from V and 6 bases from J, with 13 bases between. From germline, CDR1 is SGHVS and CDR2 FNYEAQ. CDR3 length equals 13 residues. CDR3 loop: CASSPEERKTQYF. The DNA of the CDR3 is TGTGCCAGCAGCCCCGAGGAAAGGAAGACCCAGTACTTC.

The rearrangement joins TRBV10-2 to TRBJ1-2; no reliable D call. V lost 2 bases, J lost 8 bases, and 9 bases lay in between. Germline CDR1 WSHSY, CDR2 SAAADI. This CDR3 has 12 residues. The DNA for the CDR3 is TGCGCCAGCAGTGAGGGACTGGGAGGCTACACCTTC. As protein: CASSEGLGGYTF.